This is a list of T cell receptor beta chains from one sample in a study of graft-versus-host responses after intestinal transplantation. Antigens of these TCRs are unknown. Using immunoSEQ multiplex PCR, the repertoire was profiled, and TCRdb retains in-frame clones only, with some absent. The table lists some 76,000 clones, more than 75% of them singletons. This material consisted of unstimulated CD8+ T cells sorted from spleen or lymph node cells, taken before transplant. Receptors originate from a human donor who was the organ donor for an intestinal transplant. The CDR3 runs from the conserved cysteine through the conserved F or W. The D gene is left open where the match is weak. Size is omitted from some rows. Given values are once, few, many or a class for expanded clones.

V	J	size	D	DNA	CDR3
TRBV6-5	TRBJ2-7	.	.	TGTGCCAGCAGTTACGGGGACGGCAGCTCCTACGAGCAGTACTTC	CASSYGDGSSYEQYF
TRBV6-1	TRBJ1-2	.	.	TGTGCCAGCAGTCTCACAGGGAGTCTTGATGGCTACACCTTC	CASSLTGSLDGYTF
TRBV25-1	TRBJ2-3	.	TRBD1	TGTGCCAGCAGTGAAAACAGGGGGCAAGATACGCAGTATTTT	CASSENRGQDTQYF
TRBV14	TRBJ1-4	.	.	TGTGCCAGCAGCCGGTTCGACGGTGCAACTAATGAAAAACTGTTTTTT	CASSRFDGATNEKLFF
TRBV5-1	TRBJ1-5	.	.	TGCGCCAGCTACACGGTCAGCAGCTTGGCCGGGCGGATTTATAGCAATCAGCCCCAGCATTTT	CASYTVSSLAGRIYSNQPQHF
TRBV29-1	TRBJ2-6	once	TRBD1	TGCAGCGTCTCGGACAGGCCTAGCTCTGGGGCCAACGTCCTGACTTTC	CSVSDRPSSGANVLTF
TRBV30	TRBJ1-5	.	.	TGTGCCTGGAATCCGGGACCCAATAGCAATCAGCCCCAGCATTTT	CAWNPGPNSNQPQHF
TRBV4-2	TRBJ2-7	.	TRBD2	TGTGCCAGCAGCCAACCTAGCGGAGAACCAAAGTACTTC	CASSQPSGEPKYF
TRBV28	TRBJ1-2	.	.	TGTGCCAGCAGTTTAGCAGTTGGGGGGCTAGTCCCCTCTAACTATGGCTACACCTTC	CASSLAVGGLVPSNYGYTF
TRBV27	TRBJ1-2	.	.	TGTGCCAGCAGTGGGGGGGTTTCGGGTGGCTACACCTTC	CASSGGVSGGYTF
TRBV28	TRBJ2-3	.	.	TGTGCCTGCGGATGGGCCGGAGATACGCAGTATTTT	CACGWAGDTQYF
TRBV10-3	TRBJ1-2	.	.	TGTGCCGCGCACCCAAGTTGGGGATCTAACTATGGCTACACCTTC	CAAHPSWGSNYGYTF
TRBV27	TRBJ2-1	.	.	TGTGCCAGCAGTCATTTTCAGGGGAGGGAGCAGTTCTTC	CASSHFQGREQFF
TRBV27	TRBJ1-5	.	.	TGTGCCAGCAGTCCCCTCACCGGGCGAAGGTTAGATCAGCCCCAGCATTTT	CASSPLTGRRLDQPQHF
TRBV27	TRBJ2-6	.	.	TGTGCCAGCAGTGAGGCAGGGATCTCTGGGGCCAACGTCCTGACTTTC	CASSEAGISGANVLTF
TRBV6-1	TRBJ2-7	.	TRBD1	TGTGCCAGCAGCCCCAGGACAGGGGCTTTCTACGAGCAGTACTTC	CASSPRTGAFYEQYF
TRBV5-1	TRBJ1-1	.	.	TGCGCCAGCAGCTGGGAGGGGTCCATAGGCACTGAAGCTTTCTTT	CASSWEGSIGTEAFF
TRBV6-1	TRBJ2-3	.	TRBD2	TGTGCCAGCAGGCTACTAGCGGGGGGGCCGGATACGCAGTATTTT	CASRLLAGGPDTQYF
TRBV28	TRBJ1-1	.	.	TGTGCCAGCAGTCCCCGTCGGGGCCGGTACACTGAAGCTTTCTTT	CASSPRRGRYTEAFF
TRBV25-1	TRBJ1-1	.	TRBD1	TGTGCCAGCGGGGCAGGGGGCTCCGAAGCTTTCTTT	CASGAGGSEAFF
TRBV13	TRBJ2-2	.	.	TGTGCCAGCTTTTTCCGGGGAGGTACCGGGGAGCTGTTTTTT	CASFFRGGTGELFF
TRBV20-1	TRBJ2-1	.	.	TGCAGTGCTAGAGACGGGGGTGAGCAGTTCTTC	CSARDGGEQFF
TRBV5-1	TRBJ2-7	.	TRBD2	TGCGCCAGCAGCGCTGGAATGGGCGGGGGGGCCTCCGAGCAGTACTTC	CASSAGMGGGASEQYF
TRBV15	TRBJ2-7	.	TRBD1	TGTGCCACCAGCAGATTGCCGGGACAGACCTACGAGCAGTACTTC	CATSRLPGQTYEQYF
TRBV28	TRBJ1-2	.	.	TGTGCCAGCAGTTCCCCGGGGGGGGGCATCGTTGATGGCTACACCTTC	CASSSPGGGIVDGYTF
TRBV4-1	TRBJ1-4	.	.	TGCGCCAGCAGCCAAGTACCAACAACTAATGAAAAACTGTTTTTT	CASSQVPTTNEKLFF
TRBV19	TRBJ2-4	.	.	TGTGCCAGTAGTCTTCACGACACTCGATGGAACATTCAGTACTTC	CASSLHDTRWNIQYF
TRBV4-2	TRBJ2-3	.	TRBD2	TGTGCCAGCAGCCAAGTCCTAGCGGGGGGGGTGGATACGCAGTATTTT	CASSQVLAGGVDTQYF
TRBV27	TRBJ1-2	.	.	TGTGCCAGCAGTACCCGGGACGGACGAAACTATGGCTACACCTTC	CASSTRDGRNYGYTF
TRBV9	TRBJ1-1	.	.	TGTGCCAGCAGCGGTTGGTGGTGTTTCTTT	CASSGWWCFF
TRBV5-1	TRBJ2-7	.	.	TGCGCCAGCAGAGGGACCTTCACTTACGAGCAGTACTTC	CASRGTFTYEQYF
TRBV30	TRBJ1-5	.	TRBD1	TGTGCCTGGAGTGGAGCCACAGGGGTTCAGCCCCAGCATTTT	CAWSGATGVQPQHF
TRBV11-2	TRBJ2-7	.	.	TGTGCCAGCAGCTTAGACCCCGGGAGCCTCAACGATTTC	CASSLDPGSLNDF
TRBV25-1	TRBJ2-2	.	TRBD1	TGTGCCAGCAGTGAATGGACGGGGGACAGGGCCGGGGAGCTGTTTTTT	CASSEWTGDRAGELFF
TRBV30	TRBJ1-1	.	.	TGTGCCTGGGGCGCCGGCTTCACTGAAGCTTTCTTT	CAWGAGFTEAFF
TRBV2	TRBJ2-1	.	.	TGTGCCATCCGAGGGGGGTTAAGCTCCTACAATGAGCAGTTCTTC	CAIRGGLSSYNEQFF
TRBV7-2	TRBJ2-5	.	TRBD2	TGTGCCAGCAGCTTAGGCTATAGCGGGGGGCAGACCCAGTACTTC	CASSLGYSGGQTQYF
TRBV4-2	TRBJ1-4	.	.	TGTGCCAGCAGTGACCTAGGGAGTGCTAATGAAAAACTGTTTTTT	CASSDLGSANEKLFF
TRBV4-1	TRBJ1-1	.	TRBD1	TGCGCCAGCAGCCTACGGACAGGGGTTACTGAAGCTTTCTTT	CASSLRTGVTEAFF
TRBV7-3	TRBJ1-1	.	TRBD1	TGTGCCAGCAGCTCACTGGGACAGGGGGACAGTGAAGCTTTCTTT	CASSSLGQGDSEAFF
TRBV5-1	TRBJ2-1	.	.	TGCGCCAGCAGCCCCTTGATTTTCGGGGCCACGGATGGCAATGAGCAGTTCTTC	CASSPLIFGATDGNEQFF